The source of this T cell receptor (beta chain) is a study of identifying expanded T cells in peripheral blood. General observations from the study: Approximately 1.1 clones differed between technical replicates, versus around 16 and 19 over time. Approximately 2-week clone count variance significantly increased as total template count grew.

No infections or other immune events were documented during collection. This CDR3 has 14 amino acids. V lost 10 bases, J lost 1 base, and 16 bases lay in between. Germline-derived CDR1 and CDR2 are SNHLY and FYNNEI. Assay: immunoSEQ multiplex PCR; the TCRdb copy retains only in-frame clones and omits some. The sample comprises some 78,000 clones, more than 75% of which are singletons, and around a fifth rests with the top ten. Comments on this clone: Its cognate antigen is unknown.

The source of this sequence is a person between 18 and 69 years old in good health. The sequenced sample consisted of blood. V is TRBV2 and J is TRBJ1-1, with D maybe TRBD1 (5 bases). This CDR3 reads CATQRQTSNTEAFF. The CDR3, as DNA: TGTGCCACTCAGAGACAGACTTCGAACACTGAAGCTTTCTTT.